This entry lists 30 T cell receptor beta chains sequenced from one sample in a study of blood T cell repertoires in COVID-19. Sequencing was performed with immunoSEQ multiplex PCR; in TCRdb, only in-frame clones are kept and a portion is missing. Here the sample spans about 110,000 clones, about 89% being singletons. Material for sequencing was peripheral blood. These receptors were obtained from a woman in her 30s with acute or convalescent COVID-19.

This clone was found once. The chain has TRBV3-1 (or the pseudogene TRBV3-2) and TRBJ2-2, with TRBD1 matching 12 bases. Trimming at V came to 1 base and at J to 4 bases, leaving 1 base not matched to a gene. Germline V CDR1 and CDR2: LGHDT, YNNKEL (reference sequence). This CDR3 spans 16 amino acids. The DNA for the CDR3 is TGTGCCAGCAGCCAAGGGGACAGGGGGCGCACCGGGGAGCTGTTTTTT. Protein: CASSQGDRGRTGELFF.

The J gene is TRBJ1-5, the V gene TRBV2; TRBD1 might be the D (5 bases). V lost 3 bases and J lost 4, with 16 bases in between. The CDR3 spans 16 residues. From germline, CDR1 is SNHLY and CDR2 FYNNEI. The CDR3 DNA sequence: TGTGCCAGCAGTGACGGCGCAGGGTCGCGGAATCAGCCCCAGCATTTT. The encoded protein is CASSDGAGSRNQPQHF.

The rearrangement links TRBV6-5 to TRBJ1-2, with unresolved D. CDR1 is MNHEY, CDR2 SVGAGI, per germline. This CDR3 contains 15 residues. Trimming removed 0 bases at V and 4 bases at J, with 12 bases between. DNA of the CDR3: TGTGCCAGCAGTTACTCAACGGGGTTGCCCTATGGCTACACCTTC. The encoded protein is CASSYSTGLPYGYTF.

The chain employs TRBV7-2 and TRBJ1-5, with unresolved D. CDR1 and CDR2 (germline): SGHTA, FQGNSA. The germline V and J ends were trimmed by 5 bases and 4 bases, with 12 bases remaining between them. The length of the CDR3 is 14 residues. CDR3 in DNA: TGTGCCAGCAGCCCACGGGGTGGAAATCAGCCCCAGCATTTT. It encodes CASSPRGGNQPQHF.

The J gene is TRBJ1-2, the V gene TRBV6-2 or TRBV6-3; D gene uncertain. Germline-derived CDR1 and CDR2 are MNHEY and SVGEGT. CDR3 length: 13 amino acids. The V end was cut by 0 bases, the J end by 7 bases, with 9 bases between. CDR3 DNA sequence: TGTGCCAGCAGTTACTCGATCGAGGGTGGCTACACCTTC. As protein: CASSYSIEGGYTF.

The chain links TRBV9 to TRBJ2-1, with 8 positions matching TRBD1. CDR3 length equals 16 residues. V shed 6 bases and J 8 bases; nucleotides not matched to a gene: 16. CDR1 is SGDLS and CDR2 is YYNGEE in the germline V gene. CDR3 amino acids: CASTHRSRPQGDEQFF. CDR3 sequence (DNA): TGTGCCAGCACCCACCGTTCCCGTCCACAGGGGGATGAGCAGTTCTTC.

The chain carries TRBV10-2 and TRBJ2-5; the match to TRBD2 covers 10 bases. J lost 5 bases, V lost 6 bases, and 15 bases had no gene match. Germline CDR1 WSHSY, CDR2 SAAADI. This CDR3 is built from 17 residues. CDR3 coding DNA: TGCGCCAGCAGGAACTTAGCGGGAGGATCCGGTTTGGAGACCCAGTACTTC. This codes for CASRNLAGGSGLETQYF.

The CDR3 bases are TGTGCCAGCAGTTCCGACAGGGTCGTAGGCAATCAGCCCCAGCATTTT. Residues: CASSSDRVVGNQPQHF. The genes are TRBV28 and TRBJ1-5; 7 bases match TRBD1. The CDR3 has 16 residues. From germline, CDR1 is MDHEN and CDR2 SYDVKM. V was clipped by 4 bases and J by 2 bases; unmatched bases: 8. Supplemented by reference TRBV28 and TRBJ1-5, the full variable domain reads DVKVTQSSRYLVKRTGEKVFLECVQDMDHENMFWYRQDPGLGLRLIYFSYDVKMKEKGDIPEGYSVSREKKERFSLILESASTNQTSMYLCASSSDRVVGNQPQHFGDGTRLSIL.

The rearrangement uses TRBV28 and TRBJ1-1, with D possibly TRBD1 on 6 matching bases. Per the germline V gene, CDR1 is MDHEN and CDR2 is SYDVKM. The CDR3 totals 14 residues. The V gene lost 5 bases and the J gene lost 3 bases, with 13 bases spanning the gap. CDR3 sequence: CASSVGQIYTEAFF. The CDR3 DNA reads TGTGCCAGCAGTGTAGGACAGATATACACTGAAGCTTTCTTT.

The chain is built from TRBV30 and TRBJ2-5, with D possibly TRBD2 on 5 matching bases. The length of the CDR3 is 15 residues. The V and J ends lost 7 bases and 2 bases respectively, with 20 bases between them. From germline, CDR1 is GTSNPN and CDR2 SVGIG (reference sequence). The CDR3 DNA reads as TGTGCCTCTTCTCTGACTATCGTAAATCAAGAGACCCAGTACTTC. This translates into CASSLTIVNQETQYF.

The chain is built from TRBV11-2 and TRBJ1-2; 8 bases are a match to TRBD1. V shed 3 bases and J 7 bases; nucleotides not matched to a gene: 10. This CDR3 has 15 amino acids. Per germline, CDR1 SGHAT and CDR2 FQNNGV. CDR3 in amino acids: CASSFATDRGGGYTF. The DNA for the CDR3 is TGTGCCAGCAGCTTCGCTACTGACAGGGGTGGTGGCTACACCTTC.

This chain links TRBV4-3 with TRBJ2-7; 9 bases map to TRBD1. Germline lookup yields CDR1 LGHNA and CDR2 YSLEER. Germline trimming cut 0 bases from V and 4 bases from J; bases unmatched to any gene: 7. The CDR3 contains 16 residues. The CDR3 spells CASSQDLTGGGYEQYF. The CDR3 DNA reads as TGCGCCAGCAGCCAAGACCTAACAGGGGGCGGGTACGAGCAGTACTTC.

V is TRBV7-9 and J is TRBJ1-1, with 7 bases matching TRBD1. The germline gives CDR1 SEHNR, CDR2 FQNEAQ (reference sequence). With V trimmed by 3 bases and J by 8 bases, 0 bases remained unmatched. The CDR3 has 11 residues. The CDR3, as DNA: TGTGCCAGCAGCTTGGGACAGGAAGCTTTCTTT. Residues: CASSLGQEAFF.

V is TRBV6-5 and J is TRBJ1-1, with a weak D call TRBD1 (5 bases). CDR3 size: 12 residues. Trimming pared 3 bases from V and 7 bases from J, leaving 9 bases between. CDR1 MNHEY and CDR2 SVGAGI come from the germline V gene. This chain's CDR3 is CASSYGANEAFF. CDR3 nucleotides: TGTGCCAGCAGTTATGGGGCAAATGAAGCTTTCTTT.

The chain is built from TRBV28 and TRBJ1-1, with D maybe TRBD1 (5 bases). Germline V lookup: CDR1 MDHEN, CDR2 SYDVKM. Trimming left V 5 bases short and J 2 bases short, with 15 bases between. The CDR3 consists of 15 residues. The CDR3 DNA follows: TGTGCCAGCAGTCGAGCAGGACAATTAAACACTGAAGCTTTCTTT. It is translated as CASSRAGQLNTEAFF.

The genes are TRBV6-2 or TRBV6-3 and TRBJ1-2, with D possibly matching TRBD1 (6 bases). The CDR3 runs to 15 residues. Deletions cut 2 bases from V and 3 bases from J, with 13 bases between. Germline lookup yields CDR1 MNHEY and CDR2 SVGEGT. DNA for the CDR3: TGTGCCAGCAGTTACCTAAAGACAGGAGACTATGGCTACACCTTC. It specifies CASSYLKTGDYGYTF.

The chain employs TRBV6-2 or TRBV6-3 and TRBJ2-6, with D perhaps TRBD1 (6 bases). This CDR3 is built from 20 residues. Germline values: CDR1 MNHEY, CDR2 SVGEGT. Trimming took 0 bases from V and 4 from J, leaving 22 bases between them. The CDR3 spells CASSYSIQNREIPGANVLTF. The CDR3 nucleotides are TGTGCCAGCAGTTACTCAATCCAAAACAGGGAAATACCCGGGGCCAACGTCCTGACTTTC.

The genes are TRBV18 and TRBJ2-5; 15 positions agree with TRBD2. The ends lost 8 bases at V and 3 bases at J; junction bases unmatched: 1. Germline V gene lookup returns CDR1 KGHSH and CDR2 LQKENI. The CDR3 has 14 residues. CDR3 protein: CASRTSGGEETQYF. Written as DNA, the CDR3 is TGTGCCAGCCGGACTAGCGGGGGGGAAGAGACCCAGTACTTC. Full variable domain (outside the CDR3, taken from reference TRBV18 and TRBJ2-5): NAGVMQNPRHLVRRRGQEARLRCSPMKGHSHVYWYRQLPEEGLKFMVYLQKENIIDESGMPKERFSAEFPKEGPSILRIQQVVRGDSAAYFCASRTSGGEETQYFGPGTRLLVL.

The chain combines TRBV28 with TRBJ1-2; 7 bases agree with TRBD1. The CDR3 extends over 16 amino acids. The trim removed 4 bases at V and 0 bases at J, leaving 8 bases unmatched. Germline assignment: CDR1 MDHEN and CDR2 SYDVKM. The CDR3 loop is CASSYRGGPPNYGYTF. The CDR3 DNA sequence: TGTGCCAGCAGTTATCGAGGGGGCCCGCCTAACTATGGCTACACCTTC.

This rearrangement joins TRBV20-1 to TRBJ1-2; D perhaps matches TRBD1 (6 bases). Trimming left V 3 bases short and J 3 bases short, with 20 bases between. The CDR3 extends over 16 amino acids. Germline assignment: CDR1 DFQATT and CDR2 SNEGSKA (reference sequence). The CDR3 is CSASLTLRQVDYGYTF. The CDR3 DNA reads as TGCAGTGCTAGTCTCACCCTTAGACAGGTAGACTATGGCTACACCTTC.

The V call is TRBV11-3, the J call TRBJ1-6; D unresolved. The CDR3 length is 14 residues. Germline V gene lookup returns CDR1 SGHNT and CDR2 YENEEA. Trimming took off 0 bases at V and 9 bases at J, with 9 bases between the two ends. CDR3 in DNA: TGTGCCAGCAGCTTAGATCTCGGGAGTTCACCCCTCCACTTT. It codes for CASSLDLGSSPLHF.

This rearrangement joins TRBV7-2 to TRBJ2-6; D gene ambiguous. Germline values: CDR1 SGHTA, CDR2 FQGNSA. This CDR3 has 16 amino acids. V was pared by 4 bases and J by 4 bases, with 14 bases between. CDR3 nucleotides: TGTGCCAGCAGCTCAATACATACAAACGGGGCCAACGTCCTGACTTTC. This gives the protein CASSSIHTNGANVLTF.

This sequence joins TRBV29-1 and TRBJ1-1; no definite D call. The V end lost 1 base, the J end lost 3 bases, and 9 bases lay between the germline ends. The CDR3 runs to 13 residues. Germline V gene lookup returns CDR1 SQVTM and CDR2 ANQGSEA. The CDR3 loop reads CSVEGLPDTEAFF. For the CDR3, the DNA is TGCAGCGTTGAAGGTCTTCCGGACACTGAAGCTTTCTTT. Combining the CDR3 with reference TRBV29-1 and TRBJ1-1 gives the whole variable domain SAVISQKPSRDICQRGTSLTIQCQVDSQVTMMFWYRQQPGQSLTLIATANQGSEATYESGFVIDKFPISRPNLTFSTLTVSNMSPEDSSIYLCSVEGLPDTEAFFGQGTRLTVV.

The rearrangement uses TRBV9 and TRBJ2-1, with 11 bases aligning to TRBD2. Germline trimming cut 3 bases from V and 0 bases from J; bases unmatched to any gene: 5. Germline CDR1 reads SGDLS; CDR2 reads YYNGEE. The CDR3 has 17 amino acids. CDR3 sequence: CASSGASGRSSYNEQFF. The CDR3 DNA is TGTGCCAGCAGCGGGGCTAGCGGGAGGAGCTCCTACAATGAGCAGTTCTTC.

This rearrangement joins TRBV30 to TRBJ2-2; TRBD1 is a possible D gene (5 bases). V was clipped by 2 bases and J by 5 bases, with 9 bases between them. Germline CDR1 GTSNPN, CDR2 SVGIG (reference sequence). The CDR3 covers 13 residues. CDR3 sequence: CAWSLRVTGELFF. The CDR3 DNA sequence: TGTGCCTGGAGTCTCAGGGTGACCGGGGAGCTGTTTTTT.

V is TRBV4-3 and J is TRBJ2-5; 14 nucleotides match TRBD2. J was trimmed by 5 bases and V by 0 bases; bases with no gene match: 14. Germline V CDR1 and CDR2: LGHNA, YSLEER. The CDR3 covers 20 residues. The CDR3 DNA is TGCGCCAGCAGCCAAGAGATTGGGACTAGCGGGGGCATCCTGAGGGAGACCCAGTACTTC. Its protein is CASSQEIGTSGGILRETQYF.

DNA for the CDR3: TGTGCCAGCAGCAACATCAGGGTCAACGAGCAGTACTTC. As protein: CASSNIRVNEQYF. The chain recombines TRBV11-3 with TRBJ2-7; a possible D gene is TRBD1 (5 bases). CDR3 length: 13 amino acids. The V and J ends lost 5 bases and 5 bases respectively, with 13 bases between them. CDR1 and CDR2 (germline): SGHNT, YENEEA.

The chain links TRBV10-3 to TRBJ2-5; D might be TRBD1 (7 bases). The CDR3 has 16 residues. V gave up 6 bases and J gave up 5 bases, with 22 bases separating them. Germline-derived CDR1 and CDR2 are ENHRY and SYGVKD. The CDR3 sequence is CAISVGGGGSAETQYF. Written as DNA, the CDR3 is TGTGCCATCAGCGTCGGAGGAGGGGGCTCCGCGGAGACCCAGTACTTC.

The chain recombines TRBV5-1 with TRBJ2-5; maybe TRBD1 (6 bases). Trimming took off 3 bases at V and 5 bases at J, with 11 bases between the two ends. The CDR3 has 13 amino acids. Germline-derived CDR1 and CDR2 are SGHRS and YFSETQ. In nucleotides, the CDR3 is TGCGCCAGCAGCTGGGACATGGAGGAGACCCAGTACTTC. It translates to CASSWDMEETQYF.

CDR3 bases: TGTGCCAGCAGCTCCAGGGCCGGACCGGGACTAGCGGGAGGTGGCAATGAGCAGTTCTTC. Translation: CASSSRAGPGLAGGGNEQFF. The chain has TRBV7-3 and TRBJ2-1; TRBD2 matches at 15 bases. CDR1 and CDR2 from the germline V gene are SGHTA and FQGTGA. V lost 4 bases and J lost 6; bases outside the gene matches: 16. The CDR3 runs to 20 residues.